This T cell receptor beta chain came from a study of T cells in women clearing cervical HPV infection. Study in general: Blood came at first lesion visit for cases, post-clearance for controls.

TCR beta CDR3 amplified by multiplex PCR from about 1200 ng genomic DNA. The repertoire was sequenced with immunoSEQ multiplex PCR; TCRdb's copy has only in-frame clones and lacks some. This listing includes about 30,000 clones. Of note for this clone: Antigen unknown. The read ends 3 residues shy of where the CDR3 ends; the end is completed using the germline J gene.

The CDR3 totals 18 residues. Germline CDR1 reads LGHNT; CDR2 reads FRNRAP. Trimming took 2 bases from V and 2 from J, leaving 16 bases between them. General study results and limits: Repertoire richness, not evenness, was significantly elevated in CIN3+ cases versus controls. Associations may precede or follow infection; HPV-specific or memory T cells were not isolated.

What was sequenced was blood buffy coat. The source of this sequence is a woman between 18 and 69 years old with a cervical HPV16 infection that either progressed to CIN3+ or cleared (not recorded which). V is TRBV12-5 and J is TRBJ2-6; D gene ambiguous. The CDR3 loop reads CASGLSRGGGAGANVLTF. CDR3 bases read: TGTGCTAGTGGTTTGAGTCGCGGCGGTGGAGCTGGGGCCAACGTC.